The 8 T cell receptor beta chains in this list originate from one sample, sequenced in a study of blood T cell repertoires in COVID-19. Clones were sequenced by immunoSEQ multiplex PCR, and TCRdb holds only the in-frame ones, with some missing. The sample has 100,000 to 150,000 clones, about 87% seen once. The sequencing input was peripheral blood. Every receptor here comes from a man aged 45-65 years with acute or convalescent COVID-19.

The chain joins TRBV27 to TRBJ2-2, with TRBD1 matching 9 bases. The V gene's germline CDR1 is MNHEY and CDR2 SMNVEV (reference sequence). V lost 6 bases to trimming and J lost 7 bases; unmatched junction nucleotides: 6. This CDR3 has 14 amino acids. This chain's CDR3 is CASRWTGASGELFF. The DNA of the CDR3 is TGTGCCAGCAGGTGGACAGGGGCCAGCGGGGAGCTGTTTTTT.

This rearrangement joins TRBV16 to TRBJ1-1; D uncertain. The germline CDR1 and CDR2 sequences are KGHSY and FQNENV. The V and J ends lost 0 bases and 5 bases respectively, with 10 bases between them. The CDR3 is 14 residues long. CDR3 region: CASSQSYRSTEAFF. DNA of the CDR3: TGTGCCAGCAGCCAATCTTATCGGTCGACTGAAGCTTTCTTT.

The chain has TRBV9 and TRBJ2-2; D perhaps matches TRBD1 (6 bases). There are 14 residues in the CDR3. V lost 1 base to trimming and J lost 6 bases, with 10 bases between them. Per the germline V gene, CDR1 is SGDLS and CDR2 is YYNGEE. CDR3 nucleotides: TGTGCCAGCAGCGTACAGGGGCATCCCGGGGAGCTGTTTTTT. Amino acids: CASSVQGHPGELFF.

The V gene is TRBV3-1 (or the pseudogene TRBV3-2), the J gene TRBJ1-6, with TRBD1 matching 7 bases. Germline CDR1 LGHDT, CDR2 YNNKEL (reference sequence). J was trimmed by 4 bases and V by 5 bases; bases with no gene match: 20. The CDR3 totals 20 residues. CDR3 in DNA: TGTGCCAGCAGCTTTTTTTCAGGGGGAACTTACTCCTCTTATAATTCACCCCTCCACTTT. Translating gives CASSFFSGGTYSSYNSPLHF.

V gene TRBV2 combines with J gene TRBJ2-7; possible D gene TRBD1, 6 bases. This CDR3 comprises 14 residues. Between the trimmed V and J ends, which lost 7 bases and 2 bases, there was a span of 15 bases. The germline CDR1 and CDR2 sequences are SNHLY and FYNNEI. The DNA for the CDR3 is TGTGCCAGCATTTCACTGACAGGCCCCTACGAGCAGTACTTC. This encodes CASISLTGPYEQYF.

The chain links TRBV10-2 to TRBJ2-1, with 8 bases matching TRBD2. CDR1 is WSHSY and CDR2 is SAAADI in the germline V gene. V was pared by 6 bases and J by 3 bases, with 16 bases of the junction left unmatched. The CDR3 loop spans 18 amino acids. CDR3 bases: TGCGCCAGCAGGATACCGGGGGGGCGGCGGAGAGACTACAATGAGCAGTTCTTC. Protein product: CASRIPGGRRRDYNEQFF.

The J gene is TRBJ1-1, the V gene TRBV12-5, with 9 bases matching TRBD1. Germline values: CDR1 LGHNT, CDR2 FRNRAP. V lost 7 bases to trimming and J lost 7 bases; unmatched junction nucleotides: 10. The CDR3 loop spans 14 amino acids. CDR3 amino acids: CASVVQGAKGEAFF. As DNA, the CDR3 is TGTGCTAGTGTTGTACAGGGGGCGAAGGGTGAAGCTTTCTTT.

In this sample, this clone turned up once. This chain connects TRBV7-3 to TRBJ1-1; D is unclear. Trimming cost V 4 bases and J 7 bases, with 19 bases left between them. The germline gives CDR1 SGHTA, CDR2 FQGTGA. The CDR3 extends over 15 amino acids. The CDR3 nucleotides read TGTGCCAGCAGCTCCCCCGGTAATGGGCTCGGTGAAGCTTTCTTT. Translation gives CASSSPGNGLGEAFF. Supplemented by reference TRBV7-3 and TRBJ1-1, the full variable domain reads GAGVSQTPSNKVTEKGKYVELRCDPISGHTALYWYRQSLGQGPEFLIYFQGTGAADDSGLPNDRFFAVRPEGSVSTLKIQRTERGDSAVYLCASSSPGNGLGEAFFGQGTRLTVV.